The 25 T cell receptor beta chains below all came from one sample that was sequenced in a study of cytomegalovirus exposure and HLA in healthy donors. PCR involved 60 Vbeta and 13 Jbeta primers. Libraries were prepared by immunoSEQ multiplex PCR; TCRdb keeps only in-frame clonotypes and omits some of them. The table includes 150,000 to 200,000 clones, approximately 80% detected once. Sequencing used PBMCs. These receptors all come from a woman aged 18-35 years in good health and CMV-seronegative.

Comment on this clone: Germline is not matched at one junction end, which may reflect a read error. The V and J genes are TRBV2 and TRBJ1-5, with D possibly being TRBD1 (6 bases). This CDR3 region has 13 residues. The germline V gene encodes CDR1 SNHLY and CDR2 FYNNEI. The CDR3 sequence: CTSSRGGQQPQHF. The CDR3 nucleotides are TGTACCAGCAGTAGGGGGGGGCAACAGCCCCAGCATTTT.

This rearrangement joins TRBV11-2 to TRBJ1-1; D not certain. Per germline, CDR1 SGHAT and CDR2 FQNNGV. This CDR3 contains 16 residues. The V gene lost 5 bases and the J gene lost 0 bases, with 16 bases spanning the gap. The CDR3 loop reads CASSAHSSSMNTEAFF. DNA for the CDR3: TGTGCCAGCAGCGCCCACAGTTCTTCAATGAACACTGAAGCTTTCTTT.

The CDR3 DNA follows: TGTGCCAGCAGTAGACAGGGGCAACAGCCCCAGCATTTT. It yields the protein CASSRQGQQPQHF. V gene TRBV5-8 combines with J gene TRBJ1-5; TRBD1 matches 8 bases. V gave up 5 bases and J gave up 7 bases; unmatched junction bases: 5. The CDR3 is made up of 13 amino acids. The germline gives CDR1 SGHTS, CDR2 YDEGEE.

The chain recombines TRBV10-3 with TRBJ2-1; possibly TRBD1 for D (5 bases). Trimming removed 2 bases from V and 3 bases from J, with 11 bases in between. Germline assignment: CDR1 ENHRY and CDR2 SYGVKD. The CDR3 spans 15 residues. The CDR3 sequence is CAISERLDIYNEQFF. The CDR3 DNA reads as TGTGCCATCAGTGAGAGGCTGGACATCTACAATGAGCAGTTCTTC.

This clone was detected only once. The chain combines TRBV13 with TRBJ1-2; perhaps TRBD1 as D (5 bases). Trimming left V 5 bases short and J 5 bases short, with 15 bases between. CDR3 length: 14 amino acids. The germline V gene has CDR1 PRHDT and CDR2 FYEKMQ (reference sequence). The CDR3 DNA is TGTGCCAGCAGCCCTCGAGACAGCCGATATGGCTACACCTTC. This translates into CASSPRDSRYGYTF.

The chain combines TRBV9 with TRBJ2-7, with a possible D match to TRBD2 (5 bases). Trimming stripped 0 bases from V and 6 bases from J, with 16 bases between. The CDR3 totals 15 residues. Germline CDR1 is SGDLS and CDR2 is YYNGEE. CDR3 sequence (DNA): TGTGCCAGCAGCGTAGGTCTGGACTCTCCCCCCGAGCAGTACTTC. This translates into CASSVGLDSPPEQYF.

The chain recombines TRBV10-1 with TRBJ1-2; 9 bases are a match to TRBD1. The germline V gene encodes CDR1 WNHNN and CDR2 SYGVQD (reference sequence). There are 14 residues in the CDR3. V dropped 5 bases and J dropped 3; count of bases not matched to a gene: 4. The CDR3 region is CASSNGQGHYGYTF. In DNA, the CDR3 is TGCGCCAGCAGTAACGGACAGGGGCACTATGGCTACACCTTC.

The chain combines TRBV6-1 with TRBJ2-7; 7 bases map to TRBD1. CDR1 is MNHNS, CDR2 SASEGT, per germline. The CDR3 spans 13 residues. V was clipped by 7 bases and J by 5 bases; unmatched bases: 8. As DNA, the CDR3 is TGTGCCAGCAAGACAGGGAATTTGAACGAGCAGTACTTC. This codes for CASKTGNLNEQYF.

The chain is built from TRBV27 and TRBJ2-3; 7 bases align to TRBD1. V lost 1 base to trimming and J lost 0 bases; unmatched junction nucleotides: 7. Germline V gene lookup returns CDR1 MNHEY and CDR2 SMNVEV (reference sequence). The CDR3 is 17 residues long. This chain's CDR3 is CASSLYSGGTSTDTQYF. CDR3 nucleotide sequence: TGTGCCAGCAGTTTATATTCAGGGGGAACTAGCACAGATACGCAGTATTTT.

In this sample, this clone turned up a few times. V and J are TRBV28 and TRBJ2-7; the match to TRBD1 covers 9 bases. The CDR3 covers 14 residues. CDR1 MDHEN and CDR2 SYDVKM come from the germline V gene. V lost 5 bases to trimming and J lost 6 bases; unmatched junction nucleotides: 8. The CDR3 coding sequence is TGTGCCAGCAGTGCCCGGGACAGGGAAGGCGAGCAGTACTTC. It specifies CASSARDREGEQYF.

V usage is TRBV4-1 and J usage is TRBJ1-5; D possibly corresponds to TRBD1 (5 bases). V was trimmed by 0 bases and J by 2 bases, leaving 14 bases between them. The germline V gene encodes CDR1 MGHRA and CDR2 YSYEKL. CDR3 length: 17 residues. CDR3 sequence reads: CASSQDVGGIGNQPQHF. DNA of the CDR3: TGCGCCAGCAGCCAAGACGTGGGGGGTATCGGCAATCAGCCCCAGCATTTT.

On this clone itself: Additional DNA sequences in this sample encode the identical CDR3. This chain uses TRBV7-2 with TRBJ2-7, with D possibly matching TRBD1 (6 bases). CDR1 and CDR2 (germline): SGHTA, FQGNSA. V was trimmed by 1 base and J by 2 bases, leaving 9 bases between them. CDR3 length equals 14 residues. In DNA, the CDR3 is TGTGCCAGCAGCTTAGTGCAGGGGCCCTACGAGCAGTACTTC. This gives the protein CASSLVQGPYEQYF.

The V and J genes are TRBV6-6 and TRBJ1-5, with a weak D call TRBD1 (6 bases). Germline CDR1 is MNHNY and CDR2 is SVGAGI (reference sequence). Trimming stripped 6 bases from V and 2 bases from J, with 11 bases between. The CDR3 has 14 amino acids. CDR3 bases: TGTGCCAGCAGCCCTGACAGGCGCAATCAGCCCCAGCATTTT. This sequence encodes CASSPDRRNQPQHF.

The rearrangement joins TRBV2 to TRBJ1-4; a weak D match, TRBD1 (6 bases). The V gene's germline CDR1 is SNHLY and CDR2 FYNNEI. Trimming removed 7 bases at V and 7 bases at J, with 10 bases between. This CDR3 spans 12 amino acids. CDR3 residues: CASMRGGEKLFF. DNA for the CDR3: TGTGCCAGCATGAGAGGGGGTGAAAAACTGTTTTTT.

This chain links TRBV11-3 with TRBJ2-1, with D possibly TRBD2 on 6 matching bases. The CDR3 totals 14 residues. Deletions cut 5 bases from V and 6 bases from J, with 14 bases between. Germline lookup yields CDR1 SGHNT and CDR2 YENEEA. The CDR3 DNA reads as TGTGCCAGCAGCCCCGGAGGGTTGGCCAATGAGCAGTTCTTC. Translation gives CASSPGGLANEQFF.

The rearrangement links TRBV4-1 to TRBJ2-7; 11 bases fit TRBD1. After removal of 6 bases from V and 10 bases from J, the junction contained 20 bases not matched to a gene. This CDR3 is 17 amino acids long. CDR1 and CDR2 from the germline V gene are MGHRA and YSYEKL. The CDR3 reads CASRHIWAGQGDRGQYF. As DNA, the CDR3 is TGCGCCAGCAGACATATCTGGGCGGGACAGGGGGATCGGGGCCAGTACTTC.

J is TRBJ2-1 and V is TRBV29-1; D may be TRBD2 (6 bases). V was shortened by 4 bases and J by 9 bases, with 10 bases between the two germline ends. This CDR3 spans 11 amino acids. CDR1 SQVTM and CDR2 ANQGSEA come from the germline V gene. Here the CDR3 reads CSVVGGGEQFF. The CDR3 DNA reads as TGCAGCGTTGTGGGAGGAGGTGAGCAGTTCTTC.

With respect to this clone: Different DNA sequences within this sample yield the same CDR3. This sequence joins TRBV9 and TRBJ2-1; 11 bases fit TRBD2. Germline trimming cut 4 bases from V and 5 bases from J; bases unmatched to any gene: 11. The CDR3 has 17 residues. Germline CDR1 SGDLS, CDR2 YYNGEE. CDR3 sequence: CASSTRLAGGPNNEQFF. For the CDR3, the DNA is TGTGCCAGCAGCACCAGGCTAGCGGGGGGCCCCAACAATGAGCAGTTCTTC.

The gene calls are TRBV4-2 and TRBJ1-3; no clear D. The CDR3 spans 13 residues. Per the germline V gene, CDR1 is LGHNA and CDR2 is YNFKEQ. V was clipped by 4 bases and J by 1 base, with 5 bases between them. The CDR3 DNA is TGTGCCAGCAGCCCGAGTTCTGGAAACACCATATATTTT. This gives the protein CASSPSSGNTIYF.

The chain couples TRBV5-1 to TRBJ2-2, with TRBD1 matching 8 bases. The J segment lost 1 base and the V segment lost 4 bases, leaving 6 bases of the junction unmatched. The germline V gene has CDR1 SGHRS and CDR2 YFSETQ. The CDR3 loop spans 16 amino acids. The CDR3, as DNA: TGCGCCAGCAGCACATCACAGGGGGTGAACACCGGGGAGCTGTTTTTT. This gives the protein CASSTSQGVNTGELFF.

The chain joins TRBV19 to TRBJ2-3; 10 bases match TRBD2. The CDR3 is 15 residues long. Trimming at V came to 8 bases and at J to 3 bases, leaving 8 bases not matched to a gene. Germline assignment: CDR1 LNHDA and CDR2 SQIVND (reference sequence). CDR3 coding DNA: TGTGCCAGTCGAACTACTAGCGGGGTGACAGATACGCAGTATTTT. Translation gives CASRTTSGVTDTQYF.

This clone was recorded only once. The chain joins TRBV19 to TRBJ1-3, with TRBD1 as a possible D gene (6 bases). Trimming shortened V by 8 bases and J by 0 bases, and 14 bases separated the two germline ends. CDR3 size: 15 residues. CDR1 LNHDA and CDR2 SQIVND come from the germline V gene (reference sequence). CDR3 residues: CASHDRPTSGNTIYF. The CDR3 DNA reads TGTGCCAGTCATGACAGGCCTACCTCTGGAAACACCATATATTTT.

The J gene is TRBJ1-2, the V gene TRBV5-1; tentatively, D is TRBD1 (5 bases). V was trimmed by 5 bases and J by 6 bases, leaving 8 bases between them. The CDR3 length is 11 residues. Germline V gene lookup returns CDR1 SGHRS and CDR2 YFSETQ. CDR3 loop: CASSGGDGYTF. The CDR3 bases are TGCGCCAGCAGTGGAGGGGATGGCTACACCTTC. The variable domain in full, with the rest retrieved from reference TRBV5-1 and TRBJ1-2, is KAGVTQTPRYLIKTRGQQVTLSCSPISGHRSVSWYQQTPGQGLQFLFEYFSETQRNKGNFPGRFSGRQFSNSRSEMNVSTLELGDSALYLCASSGGDGYTFGSGTRLTVV.

This chain uses TRBV6-1 with TRBJ2-7; 10 bases are shared with TRBD1. The trim removed 6 bases at V and 1 base at J, leaving 6 bases unmatched. There are 15 residues in the CDR3. Germline values: CDR1 MNHNS, CDR2 SASEGT. CDR3 DNA: TGTGCCAGCAGGGTGGACAGGGGGGTTTCCTACGAGCAGTACTTC. Protein product: CASRVDRGVSYEQYF.

The chain recombines TRBV30 with TRBJ1-5; 7 bases align to TRBD1. The CDR3 totals 15 residues. CDR1 and CDR2 from the germline V gene are GTSNPN and SVGIG (reference sequence). Trimming cost V 1 base and J 2 bases; bases outside gene matches: 5. The CDR3: CAWSGDSLGNQPQHF. The CDR3 DNA sequence: TGTGCCTGGAGTGGGGACAGCCTCGGCAATCAGCCCCAGCATTTT. The variable domain in full, completed from reference TRBV30 and TRBJ1-5, reads SQTIHQWPATLVQPVGSPLSLECTVEGTSNPNLYWYRQAAGRGLQLLFYSVGIGQISSEVPQNLSASRPQDRQFILSSKKLLLSDSGFYLCAWSGDSLGNQPQHFGDGTRLSIL.